This T cell receptor (beta chain) was sequenced in a study of T cells in Graves' hyperthyroidism and ophthalmopathy. Findings of the study overall: Expanded thyroid clonotypes (above 0.001) were mostly also found in blood. Separating ophthalmopathy from stable hyperthyroidism was achieved by a 13 V-J model.

On this clonotype itself: Its antigen is unidentified.

RNA transcripts provided the source from which TCR beta CDR3 regions were amplified. A set of HTBI primers served as the primers for a first-round RT-PCR of the TCR CDR3. TCRdb re-called the multiplex PCR reads with MiXCR, one entry per CDR3 protein. This table holds over 350,000 distinct CDR3 sequences, roughly 14% found once. The sample consisted of blood. The sequence derives from a man aged 18-30 years with Graves' ophthalmopathy.

This CDR3 reads CASIPRGTTNEKLFF. The CDR3 DNA follows: TGTGCCAGCATCCCAAGGGGGACAACTAATGAAAAACTGTTTTTT. V is TRBV6-2 or TRBV6-3 and J is TRBJ1-4, with D possibly matching TRBD1 (6 bases). V shed 7 bases and J shed 0 bases, with 12 bases lying between them. Germline-derived CDR1 and CDR2 are MNHEY and SVGEGT. The CDR3 sequence is 15 residues long.